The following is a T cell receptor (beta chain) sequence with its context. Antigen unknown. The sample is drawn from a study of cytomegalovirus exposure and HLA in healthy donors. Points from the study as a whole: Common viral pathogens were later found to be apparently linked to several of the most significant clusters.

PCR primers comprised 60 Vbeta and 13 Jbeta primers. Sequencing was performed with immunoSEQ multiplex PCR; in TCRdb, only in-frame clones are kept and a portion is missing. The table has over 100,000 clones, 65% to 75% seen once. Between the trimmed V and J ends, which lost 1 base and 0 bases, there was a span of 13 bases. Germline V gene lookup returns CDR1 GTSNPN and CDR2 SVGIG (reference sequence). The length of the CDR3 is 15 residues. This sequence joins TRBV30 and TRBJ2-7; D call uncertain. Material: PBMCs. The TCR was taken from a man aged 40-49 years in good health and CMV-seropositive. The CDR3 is CAWSGARINSYEQYF. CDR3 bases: TGTGCCTGGAGTGGGGCAAGGATCAACTCCTACGAGCAGTACTTC.